Below, 20 T cell receptor beta chains from the same sample are listed, as sequenced in a study of read filtering for tumor transcriptome and immune sequencing. From roughly 0.4 ug of RNA, a library with molecular barcoded alpha/delta and beta/gamma adaptors was made. TCRdb re-derived calls from the reads in MiXCR, one entry per CDR3 protein. In the table there are some 41,000 distinct CDR3 sequences, around 15% of which are singletons. The source material was a population of CD138-negative cells sorted from bone marrow. The source is a donor over 35 with multiple myeloma.

This clonotype was picked up many times. V gene TRBV7-2 combines with J gene TRBJ2-1; no firm D call. The germline V and J ends were trimmed by 3 bases and 5 bases, with 11 bases remaining between them. The germline CDR1 and CDR2 sequences are SGHTA and FQGNSA. The CDR3 consists of 14 residues. The DNA of the CDR3 is TGTGCCAGCAGCTTTAGGGCCTTCAACAATGAGCAGTTCTTC. Protein product: CASSFRAFNNEQFF.

The table lists this clonotype with many counts. V and J are TRBV5-1 and TRBJ1-1; D is unclear. The CDR3 has 15 residues. Germline V gives CDR1 SGHRS, CDR2 YFSETQ. With 0 bases removed from V and 7 bases from J, the gap between germline ends came to 16 bases. CDR3 bases: TGCGCCAGCAGCTTGGCTCCGACTCCTGAGGGTGAAGCTTTCTTT. It codes for CASSLAPTPEGEAFF.

In its sample, this clonotype was seen many times. The gene calls are TRBV20-1 and TRBJ1-1; possible D gene TRBD1, 5 bases. V lost 3 bases to trimming and J lost 4 bases, with 21 bases between them. CDR1 and CDR2 (germline): DFQATT, SNEGSKA (reference sequence). The CDR3 sequence is 16 residues long. In DNA, the CDR3 is TGCAGTGCTAGGGGACGGGACGAGCGATGGAGCACTGAAGCTTTCTTT. Amino acids: CSARGRDERWSTEAFF.

Concerning this clonotype itself: This CDR3 is missing its conserved last phenylalanine or tryptophan, likely due to a read error. The DNA is omitted, as the CDR3 cannot be located on it reliably, and the CDR3 follows TCRdb's listing. The gene calls are TRBV28 and TRBJ2-1; no DNA check was done on the table's D call, TRBD2. The CDR3 is 16 residues long, counting both termini. The germline CDR1 and CDR2 sequences are MDHEN and SYDVKM. The CDR3 is CASSSSGAFSYNEQLC.

About this clonotype: This sequence may be a read error, since a much larger clone differs from it by one base. The rearrangement uses TRBV6-4 and TRBJ2-3; 7 bases fit TRBD2. Germline CDR1 and CDR2: MRHNA and SNTAGT. This CDR3 region has 15 residues. CDR3 nucleotide sequence: TGTGTCAGCAGTCCGAGGGTCGGGAGGACAGATACGCAGTATTTT. Translated, it gives CVSSPRVGRTDTQYF.

Ten or more counts support this clonotype. This chain joins TRBV20-1 and TRBJ2-1, with a weak D call TRBD2 (6 bases). The CDR3 has 16 residues. V shed 5 bases and J shed 0 bases, with 17 bases lying between them. Germline CDR1 DFQATT, CDR2 SNEGSKA (reference sequence). The CDR3 here is CSAPRRDSRSYNEQFF. Written as DNA, the CDR3 is TGCAGTGCTCCCCGCCGGGACTCCCGCTCCTACAATGAGCAGTTCTTC.

This clonotype has a count of ten or more. This chain joins TRBV24-1 and TRBJ1-2; D is undetermined. Germline V CDR1 and CDR2: KGHDR, SFDVKD. V lost 1 base and J lost 6, with 5 bases in between. The CDR3 is 12 residues long. CDR3 nucleotide sequence: TGTGCCACCAGTGATTTTGCAGATGGCTACACCTTC. It codes for CATSDFADGYTF.

This clonotype occurred a few times. The rearrangement uses TRBV20-1 and TRBJ2-5; D is possibly TRBD2 (6 bases). This CDR3 has 13 amino acids. V was trimmed by 3 bases and J by 7 bases, leaving 15 bases between them. Germline CDR1 is DFQATT and CDR2 is SNEGSKA (reference sequence). CDR3 coding DNA: TGCAGTGCTAGTTTGGCTAGCGTGGGGACCCAGTACTTC. Encoded protein: CSASLASVGTQYF.

This clonotype was picked up many times. This rearrangement joins TRBV13 to TRBJ2-3; D gene unclear. CDR3 size: 12 residues. Germline CDR1 is PRHDT and CDR2 is FYEKMQ (reference sequence). The V and J ends lost 1 base and 4 bases respectively, with 3 bases between them. CDR3 DNA: TGTGCCAGCAGCTTAGCGGCAGATACGCAGTATTTT. This translates into CASSLAADTQYF.

This clonotype is medium-sized (0.01 to 0.1%). The CDR3 loop is CASSAGWPGSEEQFF. CDR3 nucleotide sequence: TGCGCCAGCAGCGCCGGATGGCCAGGCTCGGAAGAGCAGTTCTTC. The chain links TRBV5-1 to TRBJ2-1; D is ambiguous. The CDR3 totals 15 residues. V was trimmed by 4 bases and J by 10 bases, leaving 21 bases between them. The germline V gene encodes CDR1 SGHRS and CDR2 YFSETQ.

This clonotype has a count of ten or more. The gene calls are TRBV5-1 and TRBJ2-7; 12 nucleotides match TRBD2. V shed 5 bases and J 5 bases; nucleotides not matched to a gene: 8. The germline V gene encodes CDR1 SGHRS and CDR2 YFSETQ. The CDR3 extends over 15 amino acids. CDR3 in amino acids: CASRSTSGRMNEQYF. The DNA of the CDR3 is TGCGCCAGCAGATCAACTAGCGGGAGGATGAACGAGCAGTACTTC.

This clonotype occurred many times. V and J are TRBV28 and TRBJ2-1, with D perhaps TRBD2 (6 bases). The germline CDR1 and CDR2 sequences are MDHEN and SYDVKM. V lost 10 bases, J lost 3 bases, and 16 bases lay in between. The CDR3 loop spans 14 amino acids. The chain's CDR3 is CAILSGGDYNEQFF. CDR3 sequence (DNA): TGTGCCATCCTTAGCGGAGGGGACTACAATGAGCAGTTCTTC. The entire variable domain, with the rest obtained from reference TRBV28 and TRBJ2-1, is as follows: DVKVTQSSRYLVKRTGEKVFLECVQDMDHENMFWYRQDPGLGLRLIYFSYDVKMKEKGDIPEGYSVSREKKERFSLILESASTNQTSMYLCAILSGGDYNEQFFGPGTRLTVL.

This clonotype was recorded at least ten times. The chain links TRBV29-1 to TRBJ2-3, with D tentatively TRBD2 (5 bases). This CDR3 is 14 amino acids long. CDR1 and CDR2 from the germline V gene are SQVTM and ANQGSEA. V lost 5 bases to trimming and J lost 1 base, with 13 bases between them. CDR3 loop: CSVILARGTDTQYF. The CDR3 DNA reads as TGCAGCGTTATTCTAGCAAGGGGCACAGATACGCAGTATTTT.

This clonotype was observed many times. The junction differs from germline at one of its ends, possibly a read error. The chain is built from TRBV5-1 and TRBJ2-7; 12 nucleotides match TRBD2. The CDR3 sequence is 15 residues long. The germline CDR1 and CDR2 sequences are SGHRS and YFSETQ. CDR3 in amino acids: CASSLTSGSSYEQYF. CDR3 DNA: TGTGCCAGCAGCCTGACTAGCGGGAGCTCCTACGAGCAGTACTTC.

This clonotype was observed many times. The chain employs TRBV10-1 and TRBJ2-1; D perhaps matches TRBD1 (5 bases). Per germline, CDR1 WNHNN and CDR2 SYGVQD (reference sequence). V lost 8 bases and J 8 bases, leaving 16 bases between the germline ends. The CDR3 is made up of 13 amino acids. The CDR3 loop is CASSPSGIDEQFF. In DNA form, the CDR3 reads TGCGCCAGCTCCCCCTCAGGGATCGATGAGCAGTTCTTC.

The chain recombines TRBV11-2 with TRBJ2-7, with TRBD1 matching over 10 bases. The CDR3 runs 16 residues. Looked up from germline, CDR1 is SGHAT and CDR2 is FQNNGV. V was clipped by 1 base and J by 5 bases; unmatched bases: 8. In nucleotides, the CDR3 is TGTGCCAGCAGCTTAGCGGCGACAGGGGGCAGCCACGAGCAGTACTTC. Encoded protein: CASSLAATGGSHEQYF.

This clonotype was picked up many times. The V call is TRBV20-1, the J call TRBJ1-5; D uncertain. Germline V gene sequence: CDR1 DFQATT, CDR2 SNEGSKA (reference sequence). The CDR3 totals 13 residues. The V gene lost 0 bases and the J gene lost 2 bases, with 5 bases spanning the gap. CDR3 residues: CSARDRGNQPQHF. The CDR3 DNA reads as TGCAGTGCTAGAGATCGGGGCAATCAGCCCCAGCATTTT.

Ten or more counts support this clonotype. The chain has TRBV7-9 and TRBJ1-5; no firm D call. Germline V gene lookup returns CDR1 SEHNR and CDR2 FQNEAQ (reference sequence). CDR3 length equals 13 residues. Trimming stripped 1 base from V and 8 bases from J, with 9 bases between. The CDR3 DNA follows: TGTGCCAGCAGCTTAGGGCCAAAGGAGCCCCAGCATTTT. It codes for CASSLGPKEPQHF.

This clonotype has ten or more counts. The chain is built from TRBV20-1 and TRBJ2-7, with a possible D match to TRBD2 (6 bases). Trimming cost V 4 bases and J 3 bases, with 16 bases left between them. CDR1 DFQATT and CDR2 SNEGSKA come from the germline V gene (reference sequence). This CDR3 is 14 amino acids long. The CDR3 loop is CSAKNPGLDYEQYF. The DNA of the CDR3 is TGCAGTGCTAAAAATCCGGGACTCGACTACGAGCAGTACTTC.

This clonotype was picked up many times. The chain links TRBV19 to TRBJ2-3, with D tentatively TRBD2 (7 bases). Germline V gives CDR1 LNHDA, CDR2 SQIVND (reference sequence). V was shortened by 3 bases and J by 6 bases, with 16 bases between the two germline ends. CDR3 length: 15 residues. The CDR3 loop reads CASSITGGGLDTQYF. The CDR3 DNA reads TGTGCCAGTAGTATTACCGGCGGGGGCCTCGATACGCAGTATTTT.